This T cell receptor (beta chain) was retrieved from a study of control samples from healthy donors and cancer patients. Produced via immunoSEQ multiplex PCR; TCRdb's table is partial and in-frame only. The data hold 90,000 to 150,000 clones, with 88% observed a single time. The germline gives CDR1 SNHLY, CDR2 FYNNEI. Trimming stripped 6 bases from V and 1 base from J, with 6 bases between. This CDR3 region has 13 residues. This TCR came from a man between 35 and 55 years old in good health. This chain links TRBV2 with TRBJ2-2; D is perhaps TRBD2 (6 bases). The source material was blood. CDR3 coding DNA: TGTGCCAGCAGGCGGGAGAACACCGGGGAGCTGTTTTTT. This translates into CASRRENTGELFF. Variable domain in full (rest from reference TRBV2 and TRBJ2-2): EPEVTQTPSHQVTQMGQEVILRCVPISNHLYFYWYRQILGQKVEFLVSFYNNEISEKSEIFDDQFSVERPDGSNFTLKIRSTKLEDSAMYFCASRRENTGELFFGEGSRLTVL.